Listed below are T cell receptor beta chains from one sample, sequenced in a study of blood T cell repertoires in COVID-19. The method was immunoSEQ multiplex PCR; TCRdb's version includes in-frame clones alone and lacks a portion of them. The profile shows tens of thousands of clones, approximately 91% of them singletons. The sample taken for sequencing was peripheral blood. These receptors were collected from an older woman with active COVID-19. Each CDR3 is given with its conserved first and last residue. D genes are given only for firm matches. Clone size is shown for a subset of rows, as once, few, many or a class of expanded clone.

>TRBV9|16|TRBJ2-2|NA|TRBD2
TGTGCCAGCAGCCCGGGGGGTCAAGCTAAAACCGGGGAGCTGTTTTTT
CASSPGGQAKTGELFF
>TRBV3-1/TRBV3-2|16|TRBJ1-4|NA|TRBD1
TGTGCCAGCAGCCGCAGGGGGCCACAGGGTAATGAAAAACTGTTTTTT
CASSRRGPQGNEKLFF
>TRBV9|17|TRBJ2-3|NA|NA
TGTGCCAGCAGCGTAGCTTCGAGGGCGAGGACCACAGATACGCAGTATTTT
CASSVASRARTTDTQYF
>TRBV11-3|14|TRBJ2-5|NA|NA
TGTGCCAGCAGCCTAGACCCCAGGACACAGACCCAGTACTTC
CASSLDPRTQTQYF
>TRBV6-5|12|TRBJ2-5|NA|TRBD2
TGTGCCAGCAGTTCCCCGGGGGACTATCAGTACTTC
CASSSPGDYQYF
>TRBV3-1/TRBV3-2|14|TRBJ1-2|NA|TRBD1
TGTGCCAGCCCCCGGACAGGATTATATTATGGCTACACCTTC
CASPRTGLYYGYTF
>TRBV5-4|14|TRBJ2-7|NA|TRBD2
TGTGCCAGCAGCCTAGGACTAGTTCCCTACGAGCAGTACTTC
CASSLGLVPYEQYF
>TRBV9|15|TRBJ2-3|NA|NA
TGTGCCAGCAGCGATAGCGTAGTCGGCACAGATACGCAGTATTTT
CASSDSVVGTDTQYF
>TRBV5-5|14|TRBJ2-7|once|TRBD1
TGTGCCAGCAGCCCCCGGGACAGAGCCTACGAGCAGTACTTC
CASSPRDRAYEQYF
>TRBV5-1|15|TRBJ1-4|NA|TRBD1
TGCGCCAGCAGCCCGGGACAGGGTCAGGTTGAAAAACTGTTTTTT
CASSPGQGQVEKLFF
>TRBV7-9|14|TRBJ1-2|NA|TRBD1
TGTGCCAGCAGCCCACCGGGACAGGGTTTCGGCTACACCTTC
CASSPPGQGFGYTF
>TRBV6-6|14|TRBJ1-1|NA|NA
TGTGCCAGCATTAAACAGGGAGTAGGTGGTGAAGCTTTCTTT
CASIKQGVGGEAFF
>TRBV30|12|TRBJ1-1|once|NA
TGTGCCTGGAGTGGGCAGAACACTGAAGCTTTCTTT
CAWSGQNTEAFF
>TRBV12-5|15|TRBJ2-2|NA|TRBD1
TGTGCTAGTGGTTCGGGACAGGGAGAAACCGGGGAGCTGTTTTTT
CASGSGQGETGELFF
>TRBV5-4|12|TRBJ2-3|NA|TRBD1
TGTGCCAGCAGTCCCGACAGGGGCGCGCAGTATTTT
CASSPDRGAQYF
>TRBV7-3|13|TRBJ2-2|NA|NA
TGTGCCAGCAGCTTAGATGCCCTAAGTAGTCTGTTTTTT
CASSLDALSSLFF
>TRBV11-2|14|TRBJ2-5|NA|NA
TGTGCCAGCAGCTTAAAAAGCGGAAAAGAGACCCAGTACTTC
CASSLKSGKETQYF
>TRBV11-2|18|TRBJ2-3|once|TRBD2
TGTGCCAGCAGCCCTCGACTGGGGCGGGGGGCAGGCACAGATACGCAGTATTTT
CASSPRLGRGAGTDTQYF
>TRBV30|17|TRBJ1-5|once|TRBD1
TGTGCCTGGAGTGTATTGTCCGGGACAGGGGGCGATCAGCCCCAGCATTTT
CAWSVLSGTGGDQPQHF
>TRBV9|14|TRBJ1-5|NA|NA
TGTGCCAGCAGCGGACCTGGAGGGCGGGAGCCCCAGCATTTT
CASSGPGGREPQHF
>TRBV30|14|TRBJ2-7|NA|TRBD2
TGTGCCTGGAGAGAGATAGGACTAGCGGGGGAGCAGTACTTC
CAWREIGLAGEQYF
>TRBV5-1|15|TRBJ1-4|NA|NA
TGCGCCAGCAGCTGGGGCATTGCAACTAATGAAAAACTGTTTTTT
CASSWGIATNEKLFF
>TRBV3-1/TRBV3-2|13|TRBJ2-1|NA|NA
TGTGCCAGCAGCCCCCAACTTGTTGGTGAGCAGTTCTTC
CASSPQLVGEQFF
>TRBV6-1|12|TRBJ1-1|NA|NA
TGTGCCAGCAGTGAGGCTCTCACTGAAGCTTTCTTT
CASSEALTEAFF
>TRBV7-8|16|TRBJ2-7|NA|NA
TGTGCCAGCAGCTTAGGTTTTCGGGAAGGGATCTACGAGCAGTACTTC
CASSLGFREGIYEQYF
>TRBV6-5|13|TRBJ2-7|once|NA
TGTGCCAGCACCGAGGGCGTGACCTACGAGCAGTACTTC
CASTEGVTYEQYF
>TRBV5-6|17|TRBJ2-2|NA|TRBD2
TGTGCCAGCAGCTGGTTGGGTAGCGGGGTCGAGACCGGGGAGCTGTTTTTT
CASSWLGSGVETGELFF
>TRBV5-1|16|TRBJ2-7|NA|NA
TGCGCCAGCAGCGACCGGTACGGGGTTAGCTCCTACGAGCAGTACTTC
CASSDRYGVSSYEQYF
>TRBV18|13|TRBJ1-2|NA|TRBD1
TGTGCCAGCTCCCAGACAGGGGTTATTGGCTACACCTTC
CASSQTGVIGYTF
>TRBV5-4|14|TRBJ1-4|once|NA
TGTGCCAGCAGCTGGCGGGGCCCACGGGAAAAACTGTTTTTT
CASSWRGPREKLFF
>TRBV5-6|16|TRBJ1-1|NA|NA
TGTGCCAGCAGCTTGGATCAGGCGGGCTCGGTTTCTGAAGCTTTCTTT
CASSLDQAGSVSEAFF
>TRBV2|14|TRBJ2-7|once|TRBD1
TGTGCCAGCAGTGTCTACAGGGGAGAAGGCGAGCAGTACTTC
CASSVYRGEGEQYF
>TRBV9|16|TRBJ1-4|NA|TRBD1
TGTGCCAGCAGCGTAGGGACAGGGAGGACTAATGAAAAACTGTTTTTT
CASSVGTGRTNEKLFF
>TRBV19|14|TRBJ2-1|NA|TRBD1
TGTGCCAGCCGGGGACAGGGTTCCTACAATGAGCAGTTCTTC
CASRGQGSYNEQFF
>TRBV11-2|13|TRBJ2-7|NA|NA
TGTGCCAGCAGCTCAGTAGGGGGTAACGAGCAGTACTTC
CASSSVGGNEQYF
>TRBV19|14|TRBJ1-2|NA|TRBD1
TGTGCCAGTAGTAGACCCCAGGGGGCCGGTGGCTACACCTTC
CASSRPQGAGGYTF
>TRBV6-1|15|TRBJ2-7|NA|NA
TGTGCCAGCAGTGAAATATGGCCAGACTCCTACGAGCAGTACTTC
CASSEIWPDSYEQYF
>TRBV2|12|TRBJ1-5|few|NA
TGTGCCAGCAGTGGACAGTCGAGGCCCCAGCATTTT
CASSGQSRPQHF
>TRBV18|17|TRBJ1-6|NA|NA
TGTGCCAGCTCACCACTAGACAGGTTCAATTATGGTTCACCCCTCCACTTT
CASSPLDRFNYGSPLHF
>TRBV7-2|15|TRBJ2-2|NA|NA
TGTGCCAGCAGCTTTGGACAGGGACTAACCGGGGAGCTGTTTTTT
CASSFGQGLTGELFF
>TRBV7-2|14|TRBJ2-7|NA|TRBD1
TGTGCCAGCAGCTCCTCCGGGACAGGGCTCGAGCAGTACTTC
CASSSSGTGLEQYF